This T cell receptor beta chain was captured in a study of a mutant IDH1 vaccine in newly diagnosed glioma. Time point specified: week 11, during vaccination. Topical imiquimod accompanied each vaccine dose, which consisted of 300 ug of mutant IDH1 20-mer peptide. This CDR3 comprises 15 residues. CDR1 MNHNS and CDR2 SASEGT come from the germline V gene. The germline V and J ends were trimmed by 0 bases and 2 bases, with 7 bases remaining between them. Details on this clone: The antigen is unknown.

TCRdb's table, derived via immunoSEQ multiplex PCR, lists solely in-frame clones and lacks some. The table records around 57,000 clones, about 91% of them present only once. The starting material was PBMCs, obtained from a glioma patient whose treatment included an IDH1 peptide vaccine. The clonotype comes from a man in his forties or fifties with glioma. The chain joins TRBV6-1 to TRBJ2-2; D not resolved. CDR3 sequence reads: CASSEARPNTGELFF. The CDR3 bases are TGTGCCAGCAGTGAAGCTCGACCAAACACCGGGGAGCTGTTTTTT.